This T cell receptor (beta chain) emerged from a study of identical twins. Findings of the study overall: Cross-sectional statistical analysis was relied on for the conclusions, without the same donors being followed. With abundant cord blood beta clonotypes, insertions were fewer; memory repertoires showed no such pattern. Those out-of-frame alpha sequences shared by twins showed an excess of low generation probability.

TCRdb fed the 5' RACE reads into MiXCR, producing one record per CDR3 protein. Of about 570,000 distinct CDR3 sequences in the sample, roughly 9.5% were seen once. This clonotype was seen more than once but under ten times. The antigen remains unidentified. These data also featured in a second study, about yellow fever vaccine responses in identical twins. According to that study: In identical twins, vaccine T cell responses appeared partly shared and partly individual.

The specimen was PBMCs. The sequence derives from a woman younger than 35 in good health.

As DNA, the CDR3 is TGTGCCAGCAGTTTAGCCCCCGGACAGGGAGTCGCCTACGAGCAGTACTTC. Amino acids: CASSLAPGQGVAYEQYF. The J gene is TRBJ2-7, the V gene TRBV12-3 or TRBV12-4, with 8 bases that match TRBD1. The junction had 9 bases not matched to a gene; V was cut back by 0 bases and J by 2 bases. The CDR3 runs to 17 residues.